The clone carrying this T cell receptor (beta chain) was seen repeatedly, ten times or more. V lost 1 base and J lost 4, with 5 bases in between. The germline V gene has CDR1 MDHEN and CDR2 SYDVKM. The CDR3 consists of 13 residues. Noted time point: newly diagnosed GD, antithyroid drugs for less than 3 months. TCR sequences were obtained from RNA taken from PBMCs. The sample is drawn from a study of regulatory T cells in long-lasting Graves disease. Arm-PCR of CDR3 regions and iRepertoire HTBI primers were used to build TCR beta libraries. TCRdb used MiXCR to reprocess the multiplex PCR reads, holding one entry per CDR3 protein. Altogether roughly 560,000 distinct CDR3 sequences are present, roughly 16% being singletons, with the ten largest covering roughly 25%. Another study also made use of these data, one on T cells in Graves' hyperthyroidism and ophthalmopathy.

This specimen was peripheral blood mononuclear cells (PBMCs), taken at new diagnosis, from a patient treated with antithyroid drugs. This sequence was found in a woman aged 35-65 years with Graves disease. This chain joins TRBV28 and TRBJ1-5; no firm D call. The CDR3 bases are TGTGCCAGCAGTTTATCCCTAAATCAGCCCCAGCATTTT. It translates to CASSLSLNQPQHF.